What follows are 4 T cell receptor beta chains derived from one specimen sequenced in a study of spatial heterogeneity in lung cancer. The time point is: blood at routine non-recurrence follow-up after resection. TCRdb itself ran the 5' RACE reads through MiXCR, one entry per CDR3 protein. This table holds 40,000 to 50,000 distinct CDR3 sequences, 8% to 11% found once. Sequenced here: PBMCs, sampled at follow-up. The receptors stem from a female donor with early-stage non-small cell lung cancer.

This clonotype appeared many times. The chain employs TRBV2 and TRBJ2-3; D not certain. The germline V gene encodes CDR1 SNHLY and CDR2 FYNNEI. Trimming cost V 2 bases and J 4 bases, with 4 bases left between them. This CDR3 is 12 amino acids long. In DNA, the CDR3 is TGTGCCAGCAGTGAAACCCCAGATACGCAGTATTTT. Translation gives CASSETPDTQYF.

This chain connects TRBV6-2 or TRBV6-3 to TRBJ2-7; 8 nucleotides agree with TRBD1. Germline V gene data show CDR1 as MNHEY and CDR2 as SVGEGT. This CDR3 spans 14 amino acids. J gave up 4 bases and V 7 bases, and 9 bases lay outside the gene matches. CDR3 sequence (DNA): TGTGCCAGCAAGATGGACAGGGTATTTTACGAGCAGTACTTC. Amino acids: CASKMDRVFYEQYF.

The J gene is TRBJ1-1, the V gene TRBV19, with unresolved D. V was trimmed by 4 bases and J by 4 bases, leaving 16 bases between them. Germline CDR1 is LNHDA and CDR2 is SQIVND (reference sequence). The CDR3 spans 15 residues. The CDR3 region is CASSSIVRSGTEAFF. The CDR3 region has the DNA TGTGCCAGTAGTAGTATAGTACGGTCCGGCACTGAAGCTTTCTTT.

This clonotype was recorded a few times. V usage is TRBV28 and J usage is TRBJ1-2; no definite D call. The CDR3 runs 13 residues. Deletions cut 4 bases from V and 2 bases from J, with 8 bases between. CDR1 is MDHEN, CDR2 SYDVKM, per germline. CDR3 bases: TGTGCCAGCAGTTCCCCCGGGAACTATGGCTACACCTTC. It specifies CASSSPGNYGYTF.